These 24 T cell receptor beta chains were all obtained from the same sample, sequenced in a study of cytomegalovirus exposure and HLA in healthy donors (dated by TCRdb to the late 2010s). Library preparation used the immunoSEQ multiplex PCR assay. A mixture of 60 forward primers for TCR Vbeta segments and 13 reverse primers for TCR Jbeta segments was used in the multiplex PCR. TCRdb re-hosts the immuneACCESS table, in-frame sequences only. Its copies lack some clones; in the studies checked, an unresolved V gene accounts for under half of them, and the cause for the rest is not known. For this sample the table gives 150,000 to 200,000 clones, of which 81% were detected only once. Of the sample, approximately 13% is held by the ten largest clones. Sequenced sample: PBMCs. The receptors derive from a woman in her fifties or sixties in good health and CMV-seronegative.

The chain couples TRBV2 to TRBJ2-7; unclear D gene. CDR3 length: 12 residues. V was shortened by 2 bases and J by 2 bases, with 4 bases between the two germline ends. From germline, CDR1 is SNHLY and CDR2 FYNNEI. The CDR3 nucleotides read TGTGCCAGCAGTGAAACTACCTACGAGCAGTACTTC. As protein: CASSETTYEQYF.

This clone was observed once. The V call is TRBV6-5, the J call TRBJ1-3; 9 nucleotides align to TRBD1. Trimming cost V 4 bases and J 3 bases; bases outside gene matches: 4. The V gene's germline CDR1 is MNHEY and CDR2 SVGAGI. The CDR3 covers 15 residues. CDR3 sequence (DNA): TGTGCCAGCAGTTCGGACAGGGGCCTTGGAAACACCATATATTTT. It yields the protein CASSSDRGLGNTIYF.

The V and J genes are TRBV5-1 and TRBJ2-7; TRBD1 aligns across 7 bases. Germline CDR1 SGHRS, CDR2 YFSETQ. The J segment lost 0 bases and the V segment lost 4 bases, leaving 10 bases of the junction unmatched. The CDR3 loop spans 16 amino acids. CDR3 in amino acids: CASSTGAKLSSYEQYF. As DNA, the CDR3 is TGCGCCAGCAGCACAGGGGCCAAACTCAGCTCCTACGAGCAGTACTTC. The full variable domain, in which reference TRBV5-1 and TRBJ2-7 provide the parts outside the CDR3, is KAGVTQTPRYLIKTRGQQVTLSCSPISGHRSVSWYQQTPGQGLQFLFEYFSETQRNKGNFPGRFSGRQFSNSRSEMNVSTLELGDSALYLCASSTGAKLSSYEQYFGPGTRLTVT.

This rearrangement joins TRBV9 to TRBJ2-3; 9 positions match TRBD2. CDR3 length: 17 amino acids. CDR1 SGDLS and CDR2 YYNGEE come from the germline V gene. The trim removed 2 bases at V and 1 base at J, leaving 8 bases unmatched. In DNA form, the CDR3 reads TGTGCCAGCAGCGTCGGGGCTAGCGGGGACGGCACAGATACGCAGTATTTT. This translates into CASSVGASGDGTDTQYF.

This chain links TRBV18 with TRBJ2-1, with 8 bases lining up with TRBD1. This CDR3 spans 14 amino acids. CDR1 is KGHSH, CDR2 LQKENI, per germline. Germline trimming cut 10 bases from V and 8 bases from J; bases unmatched to any gene: 13. The CDR3 sequence: CATLLGRGLDEQFF. The CDR3 region has the DNA TGTGCCACCCTCCTAGGCAGGGGGCTAGATGAGCAGTTCTTC. The full variable domain, its missing parts supplied by reference TRBV18 and TRBJ2-1, is NAGVMQNPRHLVRRRGQEARLRCSPMKGHSHVYWYRQLPEEGLKFMVYLQKENIIDESGMPKERFSAEFPKEGPSILRIQQVVRGDSAAYFCATLLGRGLDEQFFGPGTRLTVL.

This clone was seen a handful of times. The V and J genes are TRBV5-5 and TRBJ2-6; no clear D gene. The V and J ends lost 0 bases and 0 bases respectively, with 4 bases between them. CDR1 is SGHKS and CDR2 is YYEKEE in the germline V gene (reference sequence). This CDR3 has 15 amino acids. CDR3 loop: CASSLDTSGANVLTF. In DNA form, the CDR3 reads TGTGCCAGCAGCTTGGACACCTCTGGGGCCAACGTCCTGACTTTC.

There are a few counts of this clone. V gene TRBV19 combines with J gene TRBJ1-4; 8 positions agree with TRBD1. The V segment lost 6 bases and the J segment 7 bases; nucleotides outside the gene matches: 4. Germline V CDR1 and CDR2: LNHDA, SQIVND (reference sequence). This CDR3 spans 13 amino acids. CDR3 in DNA: TGTGCCAGTAGAGAACAGGGGGTTGAAAAACTGTTTTTT. Translated, it gives CASREQGVEKLFF.

The chain employs TRBV6-1 and TRBJ2-7, with D perhaps matching TRBD1 (5 bases). Germline CDR1 MNHNS, CDR2 SASEGT. The CDR3 length is 15 residues. Between the trimmed V and J ends, which lost 2 bases and 1 base, there was a span of 12 bases. The CDR3 bases are TGTGCCAGCAGTGAATTCTCAGGGTTTTCCTACGAGCAGTACTTC. It specifies CASSEFSGFSYEQYF.

This chain links TRBV12-5 with TRBJ1-2; maybe TRBD1 (5 bases). The germline V and J ends were trimmed by 3 bases and 5 bases, with 10 bases remaining between them. This CDR3 is 13 amino acids long. Germline V CDR1 and CDR2: LGHNT, FRNRAP. The CDR3 reads CASGFSREYGYTF. The CDR3, as DNA: TGTGCTAGTGGTTTCTCCAGGGAATATGGCTACACCTTC.

The chain is built from TRBV28 and TRBJ1-4, with D unclear. Germline V gene data show CDR1 as MDHEN and CDR2 as SYDVKM. This CDR3 has 15 residues. Trimming took 5 bases from V and 5 from J, leaving 15 bases between them. The CDR3, as DNA: TGTGCCAGCAGTCCGACCTGGACTCAAAATGAAAAACTGTTTTTT. Encoded protein: CASSPTWTQNEKLFF.

The CDR3 nucleotides are TGTGCCACCACAGACAGTTTCTATGGCTACACCTTC. Protein: CATTDSFYGYTF. The chain couples TRBV19 to TRBJ1-2, with D possibly matching TRBD1 (5 bases). Germline-derived CDR1 and CDR2 are LNHDA and SQIVND (reference sequence). V shed 10 bases and J shed 4 bases, with 13 bases lying between them. The CDR3 has 12 residues.

V gene TRBV7-6 combines with J gene TRBJ2-7; 8 positions match TRBD1. This CDR3 region has 14 residues. Germline lookup yields CDR1 SGHVS and CDR2 FNYEAQ. The V segment lost 5 bases and the J segment 3 bases; nucleotides outside the gene matches: 6. Written as DNA, the CDR3 is TGTGCCAGCAGCCCGACAGGGGCGGACTACGAGCAGTACTTC. Amino acid sequence: CASSPTGADYEQYF.

The V gene is TRBV7-9, the J gene TRBJ2-3, with D tentatively TRBD1 (7 bases). V lost 5 bases and J lost 4, with 13 bases in between. The CDR3 length is 14 residues. Germline V gene sequence: CDR1 SEHNR, CDR2 FQNEAQ (reference sequence). CDR3 region: CASSPRGEPDTQYF. In nucleotides, the CDR3 is TGTGCCAGCAGCCCCAGGGGGGAGCCAGATACGCAGTATTTT.

The V and J genes are TRBV4-1 and TRBJ1-1; D gene unclear. This CDR3 comprises 17 residues. Germline V gene sequence: CDR1 MGHRA, CDR2 YSYEKL. Deletions cut 0 bases from V and 1 base from J, with 15 bases between. CDR3 DNA: TGCGCCAGCAGCCAAGATGAACTCGCGGCTACGAACACTGAAGCTTTCTTT. It is translated as CASSQDELAATNTEAFF.

This chain uses TRBV5-1 with TRBJ2-7; 8 bases line up with TRBD2. Germline V gene lookup returns CDR1 SGHRS and CDR2 YFSETQ. V trimming: 1 base; J trimming: 3 bases; junction bases outside the gene matches: 6. This CDR3 contains 15 residues. The CDR3 DNA reads as TGCGCCAGCAGCTTGTATAGCGGGATGGGCTACGAGCAGTACTTC. It translates to CASSLYSGMGYEQYF.

The genes are TRBV19 and TRBJ1-4, with TRBD1 matching over 7 bases. This CDR3 has 15 residues. V dropped 4 bases and J dropped 1; count of bases not matched to a gene: 3. Germline assignment: CDR1 LNHDA and CDR2 SQIVND (reference sequence). The CDR3 sequence is CASSTRQGTNEKLFF. CDR3 nucleotides: TGTGCCAGTAGTACCAGACAGGGAACTAATGAAAAACTGTTTTTT. The variable domain in full, with the rest retrieved from reference TRBV19 and TRBJ1-4, is DGGITQSPKYLFRKEGQNVTLSCEQNLNHDAMYWYRQDPGQGLRLIYYSQIVNDFQKGDIAEGYSVSREKKESFPLTVTSAQKNPTAFYLCASSTRQGTNEKLFFGSGTQLSVL.

The V and J genes are TRBV19 and TRBJ1-5; D gene ambiguous. V was cut by 6 bases and J by 5 bases, with 14 bases left in between. In germline, CDR1 is LNHDA, CDR2 SQIVND (reference sequence). The CDR3 covers 14 residues. The CDR3, as DNA: TGTGCCAGTAGGGTGAAGGATGAGGATCAGCCCCAGCATTTT. Protein product: CASRVKDEDQPQHF. Combining the CDR3 with reference TRBV19 and TRBJ1-5 gives the whole variable domain DGGITQSPKYLFRKEGQNVTLSCEQNLNHDAMYWYRQDPGQGLRLIYYSQIVNDFQKGDIAEGYSVSREKKESFPLTVTSAQKNPTAFYLCASRVKDEDQPQHFGDGTRLSIL.

J is TRBJ2-5 and V is TRBV30, with D possibly matching TRBD2 (6 bases). The J call is uncertain, as TRBJ2-7 better fits the DNA end. CDR1 and CDR2 (germline): GTSNPN, SVGIG (reference sequence). The CDR3 loop spans 14 amino acids. DNA for the CDR3: TGTGCCTGGAGTGTAGGAGGGGCCTTCTACGAGCAGTACTTC. Protein: CAWSVGGAFYEQYF.

V gene TRBV2 combines with J gene TRBJ2-1, with 9 bases fitting TRBD1. CDR3 length equals 14 residues. The J segment lost 9 bases and the V segment lost 6 bases, leaving 9 bases of the junction unmatched. Per germline, CDR1 SNHLY and CDR2 FYNNEI. CDR3 in DNA: TGTGCCAGCAGGCCGGGACAGGGCGTGGGTGAGCAGTTCTTC. As protein: CASRPGQGVGEQFF.

This clone was detected only once. CDR3 nucleotide sequence: TGCGCCAGCAAAAAGACAGCACAGGGGAACACTGAAGCTTTCTTT. Translation gives CASKKTAQGNTEAFF. This chain links TRBV5-1 with TRBJ1-1; D may be TRBD1 (6 bases). Trimming shortened V by 6 bases and J by 1 base, and 16 bases separated the two germline ends. Germline loops: CDR1 SGHRS, CDR2 YFSETQ. The CDR3 consists of 15 residues.

V and J are TRBV19 and TRBJ2-1; 7 positions match TRBD2. Germline loops: CDR1 LNHDA, CDR2 SQIVND (reference sequence). V dropped 3 bases and J dropped 1; count of bases not matched to a gene: 6. This CDR3 is built from 16 residues. The CDR3 DNA sequence: TGTGCCAGTAGTATCGACCGGGGGGATTCCTACAATGAGCAGTTCTTC. Encoded protein: CASSIDRGDSYNEQFF.

This clone was recorded only once. The V call is TRBV4-2, the J call TRBJ2-3; the D gene is possibly TRBD2 (6 bases). Germline CDR1 is LGHNA and CDR2 is YNFKEQ. Trimming removed 1 base from V and 4 bases from J, with 12 bases in between. The CDR3 runs 15 residues. CDR3 sequence reads: CASSQVSSGADTQYF. CDR3 sequence (DNA): TGTGCCAGCAGCCAAGTATCTTCGGGGGCAGATACGCAGTATTTT.

V and J are TRBV2 and TRBJ2-3; 13 bases are shared with TRBD2. Germline V gives CDR1 SNHLY, CDR2 FYNNEI. Losses at the gene ends were 6 bases for V and 1 base for J; bases not matched to a gene: 7. CDR3 length: 17 residues. As DNA, the CDR3 is TGTGCCAGCAGCCGAACTGGACTAGCGGGAGGCACAGATACGCAGTATTTT. Its translation is CASSRTGLAGGTDTQYF.

V usage is TRBV13 and J usage is TRBJ2-5; TRBD2 might be the D (5 bases). The J call is doubtful: the DNA matches TRBJ2-7 better. Germline V gene sequence: CDR1 PRHDT, CDR2 FYEKMQ (reference sequence). This CDR3 spans 15 amino acids. This chain's CDR3 is CASTLGRTKRYEQYF. The DNA for the CDR3 is TGTGCCAGCACTTTGGGGAGAACAAAGCGCTACGAGCAGTACTTC.